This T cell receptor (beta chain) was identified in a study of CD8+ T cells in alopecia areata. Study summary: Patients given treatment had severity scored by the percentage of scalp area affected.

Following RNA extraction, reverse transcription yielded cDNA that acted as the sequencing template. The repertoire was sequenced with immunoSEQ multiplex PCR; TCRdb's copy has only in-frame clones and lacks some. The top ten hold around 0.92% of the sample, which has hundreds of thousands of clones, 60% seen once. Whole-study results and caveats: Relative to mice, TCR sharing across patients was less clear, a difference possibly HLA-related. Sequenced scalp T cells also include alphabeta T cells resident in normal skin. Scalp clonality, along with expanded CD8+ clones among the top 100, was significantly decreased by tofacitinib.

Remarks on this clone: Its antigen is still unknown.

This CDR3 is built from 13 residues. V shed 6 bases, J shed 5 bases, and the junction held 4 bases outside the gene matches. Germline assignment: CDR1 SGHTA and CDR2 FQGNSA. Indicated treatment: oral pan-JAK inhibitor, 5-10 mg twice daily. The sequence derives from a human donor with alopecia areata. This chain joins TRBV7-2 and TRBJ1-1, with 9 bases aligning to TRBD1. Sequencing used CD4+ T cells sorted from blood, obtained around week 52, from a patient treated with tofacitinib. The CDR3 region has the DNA TGTGCCAGCAGTACCGGGACAGGGACTGAAGCTTTCTTT. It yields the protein CASSTGTGTEAFF.